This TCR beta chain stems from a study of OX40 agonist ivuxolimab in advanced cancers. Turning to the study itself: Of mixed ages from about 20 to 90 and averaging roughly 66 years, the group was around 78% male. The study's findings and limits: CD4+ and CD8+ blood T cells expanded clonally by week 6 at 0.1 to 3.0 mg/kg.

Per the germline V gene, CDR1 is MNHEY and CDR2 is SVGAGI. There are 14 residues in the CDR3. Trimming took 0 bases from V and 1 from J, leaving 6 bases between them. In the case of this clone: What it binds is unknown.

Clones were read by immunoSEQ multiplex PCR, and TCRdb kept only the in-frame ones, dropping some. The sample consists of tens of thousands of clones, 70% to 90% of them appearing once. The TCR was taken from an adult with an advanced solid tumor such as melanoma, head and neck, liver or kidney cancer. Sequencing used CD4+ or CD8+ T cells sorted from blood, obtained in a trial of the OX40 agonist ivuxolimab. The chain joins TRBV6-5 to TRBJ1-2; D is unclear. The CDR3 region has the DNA TGTGCCAGCAGTTACTCGCCCGATAACTATGGCTACACCTTC. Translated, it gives CASSYSPDNYGYTF.